Listed below are T cell receptor beta chains from one sample, sequenced in a study of T cell responses to AZD1222 COVID-19 vaccine. Measured with immunoSEQ multiplex PCR; TCRdb has only the in-frame clones, and not every one. The sample holds 100,000 to 150,000 clones, 85% to 90% seen once. Sequenced material: peripheral blood, taken on day 0 of AZD1222 vaccination. The receptors derive from an adult in good health. Each CDR3 is given with its conserved first and last residue. A D gene is named only where the DNA matches it firmly. Clone size is shown for a subset of rows, as once, few, many or a class of expanded clone.

TRBJ2-5 | TRBV5-8 | - | - | CASSLRDAGYTQYF | TGTGCCAGCAGCCTCCGGGACGCAGGTTATACCCAGTACTTC
TRBJ1-5 | TRBV18 | - | - | CASSPFPGSKDQPQHF | TGTGCCAGCTCACCATTTCCAGGGAGCAAGGATCAGCCCCAGCATTTT
TRBJ2-3 | TRBV10-3 | - | - | CAISESLPGPGDTQYF | TGTGCCATCAGTGAGTCGTTACCGGGCCCGGGAGATACGCAGTATTTT
TRBJ1-2 | TRBV6-5 | - | - | CASSFDNPRGGGYTF | TGTGCCAGCAGTTTTGACAACCCGCGCGGGGGAGGCTACACCTTC
TRBJ1-2 | TRBV5-1 | - | TRBD1 | CASSFTDRGNYGYTF | TGCGCCAGCAGCTTTACAGACAGGGGGAACTATGGCTACACCTTC
TRBJ2-1 | TRBV4-2 | - | TRBD2 | CASSPGTSGSPEQFF | TGTGCCAGCAGCCCCGGCACTAGCGGGTCCCCTGAGCAGTTCTTC
TRBJ1-2 | TRBV5-5 | - | - | CASSFFQGSFHTF | TGTGCCAGCAGCTTCTTTCAGGGATCGTTCCACACCTTC
TRBJ2-1 | TRBV24-1 | - | - | CATSDLSSGDEQFF | TGTGCCACCAGTGATTTATCCTCGGGGGATGAGCAGTTCTTC
TRBJ1-3 | TRBV6-5 | - | - | CASRLERDVGNTIYF | TGTGCCAGCAGGCTAGAGCGGGACGTCGGAAACACCATATATTTT
TRBJ1-2 | TRBV6-2/TRBV6-3 | - | TRBD1 | CASSSGQGDGGYTF | TGTGCCAGCAGCTCGGGACAGGGAGATGGGGGCTACACCTTC
TRBJ2-1 | TRBV11-2 | - | TRBD1 | CASSLKGTGTYNEQFF | TGTGCCAGCAGCTTGAAAGGGACAGGGACCTACAATGAGCAGTTCTTC
TRBJ2-2 | TRBV27 | once | - | CARESHYRGGGTGELFF | TGTGCCAGAGAGAGTCATTACAGGGGCGGGGGCACCGGGGAGCTGTTTTTT
TRBJ2-3 | TRBV11-2 | - | TRBD2 | CASSVLAGGFTDTQYF | TGTGCCAGCAGCGTACTAGCGGGGGGTTTCACAGATACGCAGTATTTT
TRBJ1-1 | TRBV7-2 | - | - | CASRGRGKYTEAFF | TGTGCCAGCAGAGGACGAGGGAAGTACACTGAAGCTTTCTTT
TRBJ2-5 | TRBV10-2 | - | TRBD1 | CAATDRVETQYF | TGCGCCGCCACAGACAGGGTGGAGACCCAGTACTTC
TRBJ2-1 | TRBV6-5 | - | TRBD2 | CASSSTSGSSYNEQFF | TGTGCCAGCAGTTCGACTAGCGGGAGCTCCTACAATGAGCAGTTCTTC
TRBJ2-5 | TRBV7-7 | - | TRBD2 | CASSSQASGNTGTQYF | TGTGCTAGCAGCTCCCAAGCTAGCGGCAACACTGGGACCCAGTACTTC
TRBJ2-2 | TRBV12-3/TRBV12-4 | - | - | CASSLEDGGELFF | TGTGCCAGCAGTTTGGAGGACGGCGGGGAGCTGTTTTTT
TRBJ1-1 | TRBV6-5 | - | - | CASSPPGRPEAFF | TGTGCCAGCAGCCCCCCGGGCCGGCCTGAAGCTTTCTTT
TRBJ2-5 | TRBV24-1 | - | TRBD1 | CATSGVDRGGEETQYF | TGTGCCACCAGTGGGGTAGACAGGGGGGGTGAGGAGACCCAGTACTTC
TRBJ2-7 | TRBV11-1 | few | - | CASSLAYEQYF | TGTGCCAGCAGCCTTGCCTACGAGCAGTACTTC
TRBJ1-1 | TRBV7-2 | - | - | CASSFSGTVTEAFF | TGTGCCAGCAGCTTCAGTGGGACGGTCACTGAAGCTTTCTTT
TRBJ2-1 | TRBV12-5 | once | - | CASVLGHEQFF | TGTGCTAGTGTCCTCGGTCATGAGCAGTTCTTC